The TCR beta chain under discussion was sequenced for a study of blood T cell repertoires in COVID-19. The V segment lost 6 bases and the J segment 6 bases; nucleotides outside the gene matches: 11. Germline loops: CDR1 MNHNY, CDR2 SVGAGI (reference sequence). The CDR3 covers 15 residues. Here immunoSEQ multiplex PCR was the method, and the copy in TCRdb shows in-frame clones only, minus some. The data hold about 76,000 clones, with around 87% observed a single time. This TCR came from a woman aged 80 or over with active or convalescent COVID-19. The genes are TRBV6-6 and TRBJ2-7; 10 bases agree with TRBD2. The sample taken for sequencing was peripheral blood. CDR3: CASSPPSGGAFEQYF. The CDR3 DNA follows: TGTGCCAGCAGCCCCCCGAGCGGGGGGGCGTTCGAGCAGTACTTC.